This T cell receptor (beta chain) is from a study of blood T cell repertoires in COVID-19. Study background: The United States, Italy and Spain supplied acute and convalescent COVID-19 samples. Nucleic acid was either cDNA or gDNA, and it came from T cells, B-cell-depleted T cells, or PBMCs.

In the original workflow: Using reference gene primer amplification, nucleated cell counts were estimated. The protocol was immunoSEQ multiplex PCR, while the TCRdb copy is restricted to in-frame clones and leaves out a portion. The V and J calls and clone size come from that table; D and trimming were worked out from the DNA. The data contain hundreds of thousands of clones, less than 90% of them singletons. The CDR3 runs to 16 residues. With V trimmed by 5 bases and J by 6 bases, 12 bases remained unmatched. Germline lookup yields CDR1 SGHTA and CDR2 FQGTGA. This clone showed up just once. The TCR originated in a woman of 80 years or more with active or convalescent COVID-19. The chain is built from TRBV7-3 and TRBJ2-3, with TRBD2 matching 9 bases. Sequencing was done on a sample of peripheral blood. CDR3 nucleotides: TGTGCCAGCAGCACAACGTTCTCTAGCGGGGTGGATACGCAGTATTTT. Its protein product is CASSTTFSSGVDTQYF.